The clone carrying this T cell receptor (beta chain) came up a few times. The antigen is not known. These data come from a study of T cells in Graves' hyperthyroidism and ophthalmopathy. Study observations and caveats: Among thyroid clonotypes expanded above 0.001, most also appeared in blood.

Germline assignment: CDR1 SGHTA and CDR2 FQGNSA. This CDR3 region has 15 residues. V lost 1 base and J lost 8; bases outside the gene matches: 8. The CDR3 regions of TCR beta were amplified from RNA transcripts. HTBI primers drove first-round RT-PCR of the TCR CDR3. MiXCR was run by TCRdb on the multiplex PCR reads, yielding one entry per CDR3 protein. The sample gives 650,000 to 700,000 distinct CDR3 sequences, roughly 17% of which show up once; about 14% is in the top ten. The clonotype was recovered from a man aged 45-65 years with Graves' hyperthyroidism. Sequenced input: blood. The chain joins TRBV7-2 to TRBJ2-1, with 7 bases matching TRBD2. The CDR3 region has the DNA TGTGCCAGCAGCTTAGTGGGCGGGAGAGGCGATGAGCAGTTCTTC. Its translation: CASSLVGGRGDEQFF.